One and the same sample provided the 9 T cell receptor beta chains below, sequenced in a study of CD8+ T cells in alopecia areata. Extraction of RNA preceded its reverse transcription into cDNA, which served as the sequencing template. Only in-frame clones appear in the TCRdb table, and some are missing; sequencing was by immunoSEQ multiplex PCR. The profile covers approximately 280,000 clones, with 58% appearing a single time and under 2% taken by the ten largest. Treatment: oral pan-JAK inhibitor, 5-10 mg twice daily. Sequenced here: CD4+ T cells sorted from blood, sampled at week 24, from a patient treated with tofacitinib. The receptors here all came from a human donor with alopecia areata.

This clone was counted once. This chain uses TRBV7-2 with TRBJ2-3, with TRBD2 identical over 9 bases. The CDR3 is made up of 15 amino acids. V was clipped by 4 bases and J by 6 bases; unmatched bases: 8. CDR1 is SGHTA and CDR2 is FQGNSA in the germline V gene. The CDR3 reads CASSYAGGSRDTQYF. The CDR3, as DNA: TGTGCCAGCAGCTACGCGGGGGGGTCGCGCGATACGCAGTATTTT.

The chain joins TRBV5-1 to TRBJ2-5; tentatively, D is TRBD1 (5 bases). Germline V gene data show CDR1 as SGHRS and CDR2 as YFSETQ. V was clipped by 0 bases and J by 7 bases, with 13 bases between them. The CDR3 has 14 residues. The CDR3 DNA is TGCGCCAGCAGCTTGGGAGGCAGGGAAGGGACCCAGTACTTC. As protein: CASSLGGREGTQYF.

This chain joins TRBV7-3 and TRBJ2-5; D uncertain. Germline CDR1 is SGHTA and CDR2 is FQGTGA. V was clipped by 0 bases and J by 1 base, with 9 bases between them. This CDR3 is built from 15 residues. CDR3 sequence reads: CASSLTSPLQETQYF. DNA for the CDR3: TGTGCCAGCAGCTTAACTAGCCCGCTCCAAGAGACCCAGTACTTC.

This clone was counted only a few times. This sequence joins TRBV5-1 and TRBJ2-7; 7 bases are shared with TRBD2. Germline-derived CDR1 and CDR2 are SGHRS and YFSETQ. The CDR3 contains 14 residues. The trim removed 0 bases at V and 2 bases at J, leaving 2 bases unmatched. The CDR3 here is CASSLEGLAYEQYF. CDR3 in DNA: TGCGCCAGCAGCTTGGAAGGACTAGCCTACGAGCAGTACTTC.

The chain combines TRBV9 with TRBJ2-1; 12 bases align to TRBD1. The CDR3 consists of 16 residues. Germline trimming cut 0 bases from V and 7 bases from J; bases unmatched to any gene: 5. CDR1 and CDR2 from the germline V gene are SGDLS and YYNGEE. The CDR3 DNA reads as TGTGCCAGCAGCGTAGTCGGGGACAGGGGGCGGAATGAGCAGTTCTTC. Translated: CASSVVGDRGRNEQFF.

The CDR3 nucleotides read TGTGCCAGCAGTCCCGGGACAGTAAGAGGAACCCAGTACTTC. This codes for CASSPGTVRGTQYF. The V and J genes are TRBV27 and TRBJ2-5; 7 bases match TRBD1. With V trimmed by 5 bases and J by 8 bases, 11 bases remained unmatched. The germline CDR1 and CDR2 sequences are MNHEY and SMNVEV (reference sequence). There are 14 residues in the CDR3.

This clone was seen more than once but under ten times. The chain uses TRBV4-1 and TRBJ2-2; D is uncertain. The V gene lost 1 base and the J gene lost 7 bases, with 7 bases spanning the gap. The CDR3 runs 13 residues. Germline values: CDR1 MGHRA, CDR2 YSYEKL. The CDR3 loop is CASSQVRDGELFF. In nucleotides, the CDR3 is TGCGCCAGCAGCCAAGTCAGAGACGGGGAGCTGTTTTTT.

The V gene is TRBV7-2, the J gene TRBJ1-6; D unclear. The CDR3 sequence is 12 residues long. The germline CDR1 and CDR2 sequences are SGHTA and FQGNSA. The V end was cut by 1 base, the J end by 13 bases, with 8 bases between. CDR3 sequence reads: CASSLVLGPLHF. The CDR3 bases are TGTGCCAGCAGCTTAGTCTTGGGCCCCCTCCACTTT.

The chain couples TRBV9 to TRBJ2-5; 7 nucleotides agree with TRBD2. Germline V gene lookup returns CDR1 SGDLS and CDR2 YYNGEE. This CDR3 is built from 15 residues. V trimming: 2 bases; J trimming: 5 bases; junction bases outside the gene matches: 9. DNA for the CDR3: TGTGCCAGCAGCGTGGCTAGCGGAATTACGGAGACCCAGTACTTC. Translating it yields CASSVASGITETQYF.